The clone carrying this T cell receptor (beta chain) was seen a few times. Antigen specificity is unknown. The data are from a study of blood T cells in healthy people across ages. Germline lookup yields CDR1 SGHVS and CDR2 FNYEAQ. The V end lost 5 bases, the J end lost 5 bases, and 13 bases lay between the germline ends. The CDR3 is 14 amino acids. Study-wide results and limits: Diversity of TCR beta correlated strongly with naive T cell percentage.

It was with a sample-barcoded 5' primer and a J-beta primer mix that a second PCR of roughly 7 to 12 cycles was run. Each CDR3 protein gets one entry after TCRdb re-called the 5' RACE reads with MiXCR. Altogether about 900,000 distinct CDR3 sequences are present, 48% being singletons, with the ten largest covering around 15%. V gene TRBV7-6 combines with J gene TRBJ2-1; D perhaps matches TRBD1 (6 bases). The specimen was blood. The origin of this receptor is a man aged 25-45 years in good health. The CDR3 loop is CASSARQGNNEQFF. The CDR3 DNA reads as TGTGCCAGCAGCGCGCGTCAGGGGAACAATGAGCAGTTCTTC.